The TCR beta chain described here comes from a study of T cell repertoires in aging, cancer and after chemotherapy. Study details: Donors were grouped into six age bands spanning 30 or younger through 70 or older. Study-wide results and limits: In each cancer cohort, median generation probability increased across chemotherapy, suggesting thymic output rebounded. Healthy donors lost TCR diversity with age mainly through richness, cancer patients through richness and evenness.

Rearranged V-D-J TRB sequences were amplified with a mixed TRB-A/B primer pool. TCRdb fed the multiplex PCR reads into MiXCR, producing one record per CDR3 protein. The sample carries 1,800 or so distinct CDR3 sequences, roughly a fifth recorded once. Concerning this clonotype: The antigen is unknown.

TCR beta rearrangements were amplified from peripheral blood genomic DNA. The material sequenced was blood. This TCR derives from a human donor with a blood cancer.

The CDR3 DNA is TGCAGTGCTAGACTTACAGGGGGAGAGACCCAGTACTTC. Protein product: CSARLTGGETQYF. The rearrangement joins TRBV20-1 to TRBJ2-5; 8 nucleotides agree with TRBD1. The CDR3 runs to 13 residues. The germline V gene has CDR1 DFQATT and CDR2 SNEGSKA (reference sequence). Trimming removed 2 bases from V and 4 bases from J; junction bases left unmatched: 3.